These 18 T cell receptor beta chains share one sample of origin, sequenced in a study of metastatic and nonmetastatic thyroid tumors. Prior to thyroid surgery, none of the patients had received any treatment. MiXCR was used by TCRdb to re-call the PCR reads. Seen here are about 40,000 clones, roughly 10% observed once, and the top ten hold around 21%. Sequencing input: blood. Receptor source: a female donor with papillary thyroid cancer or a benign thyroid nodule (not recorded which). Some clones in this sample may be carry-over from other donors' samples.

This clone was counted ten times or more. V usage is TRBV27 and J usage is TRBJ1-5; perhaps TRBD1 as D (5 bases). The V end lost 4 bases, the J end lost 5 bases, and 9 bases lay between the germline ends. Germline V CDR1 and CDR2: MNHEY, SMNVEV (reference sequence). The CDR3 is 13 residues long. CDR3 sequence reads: CASSYVGHQPQHF. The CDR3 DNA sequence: TGTGCCAGCAGTTACGTGGGGCATCAGCCCCAGCATTTT.

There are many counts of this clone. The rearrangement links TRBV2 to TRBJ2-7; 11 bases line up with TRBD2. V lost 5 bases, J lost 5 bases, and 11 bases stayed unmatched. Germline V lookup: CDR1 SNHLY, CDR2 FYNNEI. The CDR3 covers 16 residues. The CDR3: CASSPGLLAGVDEQYF. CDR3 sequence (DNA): TGTGCCAGCAGTCCAGGTTTACTAGCGGGAGTTGACGAGCAGTACTTC.

The CDR3 spells CASSTGQGAGEQYF. The CDR3 DNA is TGTGCCAGCAGCACGGGACAGGGGGCGGGAGAGCAGTACTTC. V gene TRBV7-9 combines with J gene TRBJ2-7; 12 nucleotides agree with TRBD1. CDR1 SEHNR and CDR2 FQNEAQ come from the germline V gene (reference sequence). The trim removed 5 bases at V and 7 bases at J, leaving 6 bases unmatched. This CDR3 has 14 amino acids.

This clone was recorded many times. DNA for the CDR3: TGTGCCAGCAGTTTCGGGAGGGCCACCCATGAGCAGTTCTTC. As protein: CASSFGRATHEQFF. This chain joins TRBV6-7 and TRBJ2-1, with TRBD2 matching over 8 bases. TRBV6-7 is an ORF, and what it does is uncertain. The CDR3 contains 14 residues. V lost 4 bases, J lost 8 bases, and 7 bases stayed unmatched.

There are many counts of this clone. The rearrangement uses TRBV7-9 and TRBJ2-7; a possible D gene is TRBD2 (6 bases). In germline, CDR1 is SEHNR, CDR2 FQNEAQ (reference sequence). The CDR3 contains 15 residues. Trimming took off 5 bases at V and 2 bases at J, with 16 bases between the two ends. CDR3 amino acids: CASSTDAGLTYEQYF. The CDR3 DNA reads TGTGCCAGCAGCACCGACGCGGGGCTGACCTACGAGCAGTACTTC.

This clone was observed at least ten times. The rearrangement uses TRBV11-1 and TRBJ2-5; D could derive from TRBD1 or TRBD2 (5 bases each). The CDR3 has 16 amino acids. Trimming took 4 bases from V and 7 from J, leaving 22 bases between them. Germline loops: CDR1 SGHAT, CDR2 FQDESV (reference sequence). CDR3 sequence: CASSSPGLGGVVTQYF. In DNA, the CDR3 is TGTGCCAGCAGCTCGCCGGGCCTTGGGGGAGTTGTGACCCAGTACTTC.

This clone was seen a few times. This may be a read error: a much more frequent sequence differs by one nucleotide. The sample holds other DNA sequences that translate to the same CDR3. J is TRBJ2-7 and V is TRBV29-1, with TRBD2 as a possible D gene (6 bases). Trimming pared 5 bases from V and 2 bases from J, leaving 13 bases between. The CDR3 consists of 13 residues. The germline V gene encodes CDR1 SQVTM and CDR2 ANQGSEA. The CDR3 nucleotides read TGCAGCGTTCGGGACTCGGGGCCCTACGAGCAGTACTTC. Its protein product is CSVRDSGPYEQYF.

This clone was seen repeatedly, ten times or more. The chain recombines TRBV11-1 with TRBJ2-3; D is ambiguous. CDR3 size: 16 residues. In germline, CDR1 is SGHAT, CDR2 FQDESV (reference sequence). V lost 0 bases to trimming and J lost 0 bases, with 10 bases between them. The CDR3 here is CASSLASWGSTDTQYF. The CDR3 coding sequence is TGTGCCAGCAGCTTAGCTAGCTGGGGTAGCACAGATACGCAGTATTTT.

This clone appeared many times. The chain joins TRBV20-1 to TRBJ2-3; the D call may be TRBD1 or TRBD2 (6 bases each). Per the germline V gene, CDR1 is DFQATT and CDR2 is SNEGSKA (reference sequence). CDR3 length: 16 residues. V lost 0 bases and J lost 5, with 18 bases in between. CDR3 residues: CSARDASVRGLDTQYF. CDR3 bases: TGCAGTGCTAGAGACGCCTCGGTCCGGGGGCTAGATACGCAGTATTTT.

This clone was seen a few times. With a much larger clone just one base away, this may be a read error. The DNA of the CDR3 is TGTGCCAGCCAGTCACTAGCGGGGTTTGGCGAGACCCAGTACTTC. It yields the protein CASQSLAGFGETQYF. This sequence joins TRBV28 and TRBJ2-5; 10 nucleotides agree with TRBD2. The V and J ends lost 8 bases and 5 bases, in that order; junction bases with no gene match: 11. Germline assignment: CDR1 MDHEN and CDR2 SYDVKM. CDR3 length: 15 residues.

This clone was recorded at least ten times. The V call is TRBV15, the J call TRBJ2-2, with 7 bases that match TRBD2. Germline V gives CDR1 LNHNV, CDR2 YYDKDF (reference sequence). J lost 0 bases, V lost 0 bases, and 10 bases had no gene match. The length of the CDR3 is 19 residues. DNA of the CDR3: TGTGCCACCAGCAGAGAGGGGACTAACCGTTACGCGAACACCGGGGAGCTGTTTTTT. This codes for CATSREGTNRYANTGELFF.

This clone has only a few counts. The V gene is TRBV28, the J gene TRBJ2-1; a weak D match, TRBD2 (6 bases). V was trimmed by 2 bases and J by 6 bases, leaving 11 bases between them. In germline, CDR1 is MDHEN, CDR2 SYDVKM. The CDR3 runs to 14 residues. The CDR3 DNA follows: TGTGCCAGCAGTTTAGGAGGGGATGCCAATGAGCAGTTCTTC. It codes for CASSLGGDANEQFF.

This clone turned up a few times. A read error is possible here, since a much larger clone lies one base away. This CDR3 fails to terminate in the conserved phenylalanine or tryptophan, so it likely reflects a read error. The CDR3 sequence: CSARDSLNTEAFL. For the CDR3, the DNA is TGCAGTGCACGGGACAGTCTGAACACTGAAGCTTTCCTT. This chain joins TRBV20-1 and TRBJ1-1; 7 bases match TRBD1. Germline V gene sequence: CDR1 DFQATT, CDR2 SNEGSKA (reference sequence). This CDR3 has 13 residues. V lost 6 bases and J lost 0; bases outside the gene matches: 4.

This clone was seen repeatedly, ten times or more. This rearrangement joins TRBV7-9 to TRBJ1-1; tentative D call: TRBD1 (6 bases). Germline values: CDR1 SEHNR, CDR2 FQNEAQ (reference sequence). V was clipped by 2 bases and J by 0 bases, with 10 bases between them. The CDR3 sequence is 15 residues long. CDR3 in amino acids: CASSLTQGLNTEAFF. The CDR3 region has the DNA TGTGCCAGCAGCTTAACCCAGGGGCTGAACACTGAAGCTTTCTTT. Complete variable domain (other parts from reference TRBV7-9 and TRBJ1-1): DTGVSQNPRHKITKRGQNVTFRCDPISEHNRLYWYRQTLGQGPEFLTYFQNEAQLEKSRLLSDRFSAERPKGSFSTLEIQRTEQGDSAMYLCASSLTQGLNTEAFFGQGTRLTVV.

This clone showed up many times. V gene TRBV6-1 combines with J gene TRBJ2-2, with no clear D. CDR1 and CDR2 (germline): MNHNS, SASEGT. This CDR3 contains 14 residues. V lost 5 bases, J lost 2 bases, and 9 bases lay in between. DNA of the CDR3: TGTGCCAGCAGTACTGGGTTTAACACCGGGGAGCTGTTTTTT. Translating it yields CASSTGFNTGELFF.

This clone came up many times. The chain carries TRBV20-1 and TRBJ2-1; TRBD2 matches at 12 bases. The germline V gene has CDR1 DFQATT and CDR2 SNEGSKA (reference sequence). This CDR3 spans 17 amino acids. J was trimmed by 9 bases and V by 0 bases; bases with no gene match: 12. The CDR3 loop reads CSARDLRLAGVRGEQFF. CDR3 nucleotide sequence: TGCAGTGCTAGAGATCTCCGACTAGCGGGAGTACGAGGTGAGCAGTTCTTC.

The CDR3 spells CSAGRDIESWETQYF. In DNA, the CDR3 is TGCAGTGCTGGAAGAGATATTGAGTCATGGGAGACCCAGTACTTC. This chain links TRBV20-1 with TRBJ2-5; D is unresolved. Germline CDR1 reads DFQATT; CDR2 reads SNEGSKA (reference sequence). This CDR3 has 15 residues. Between the trimmed V and J ends, which lost 5 bases and 5 bases, there was a span of 21 bases.

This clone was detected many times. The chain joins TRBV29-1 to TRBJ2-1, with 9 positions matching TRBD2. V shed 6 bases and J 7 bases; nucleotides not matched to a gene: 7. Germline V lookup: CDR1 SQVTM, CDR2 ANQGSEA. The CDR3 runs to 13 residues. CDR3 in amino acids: CSVREGLWNEQFF. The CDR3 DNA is TGCAGCGTGCGGGAGGGCCTGTGGAATGAGCAGTTCTTC.